This T cell receptor beta chain was profiled in a study of post-analysis software for immune sequencing data (dated by TCRdb to between 2014 and 2017). General notes on the study: The recorded disease courses included relapsing-remitting, secondary progressive and progressive-relapsing multiple sclerosis, and some patients had no subtype annotation. The patient repertoires were compared against approximately ten previously published healthy control repertoires obtained from donors aged about 6 to 27 years. A subset of samples was prepared in parallel using single-end sample barcoding, then pooled and co-amplified after Illumina adapter ligation.

A distance of 7 bases separates the germline ends of V and J, which lose 2 bases and 0 bases respectively. From the cysteine through the phenylalanine, the CDR3 covers 14 amino acids. CDR3 DNA is the only sequence kept; it has 42 bases, read in frame from the first base. To demonstrate the VDJtools post-analysis software, the study profiled TCR beta repertoires from the peripheral blood of around 13 young patients with multiple sclerosis. The multiple sclerosis patients were children and adolescents ranging in age from about 6 to 16 years. Here is what the overall study found, with its caveats: Strong co-clustering of samples prepared in the same batch was shown by direct clustering with F measure, prompting a batch-effect correction. Normalized Chao1 diversity was significantly lower in multiple sclerosis patients than controls, suggesting substantial peripheral T-cell clonal expansion. The control group was slightly older than the multiple sclerosis patient group. Patients showed significantly higher frequencies than controls for a handful of TRBV segments, among them TRBV5-6, TRBV5-1 and TRBV20-1.

Turning to this clonotype: Its specific antigen is unknown. Per-base qualities were not stored, and no clone one base away is much larger.

Library creation used PCR. The sequencing machine was an Illumina HiSeq 2500. To reduce PCR and sequencing biases, unique molecular identifiers were built into the TCR beta cDNA libraries. Some 500,000 cDNA molecules were obtained per 1 to 10 million input T cells, so each molecule approximated one T cell. The patient libraries were prepared and sequenced using the same protocol as the earlier healthy control dataset. Within a given batch, samples were prepared together, multiplexed and sequenced on the same HiSeq lane. The paper's data handling went like this. MIGEC was used to process the raw barcoded reads, and molecular identifier groups with only a single read were discarded before consensus assembly and CDR3 extraction. VDJtools was used for post-analysis of the clonotype tables, with diversity normalized by down-sampling every dataset to the smallest sample size. To correct batch-related cross-sample contamination, repertoire overlap clustering matched CDR3 amino acid sequences but not nucleotide sequences. The public reads were quality trimmed at Q25 with fastp and then assembled into clones with MiXCR by TCRdb, keeping productive beta chains. Duplicate CDR3 protein sequences are folded into a single record with the most common DNA and genes. TCRdb, rather than the study authors, made the V and J calls. Present in this sample are approximately 350,000 distinct CDR3 sequences, 30% to 45% of which were seen just once. 10% to 15% of the sample comes from the top ten.

This sequence was found in a girl aged 10-17 years with multiple sclerosis. Sequenced input: blood. The rearranged segments are TRBV12-3 or TRBV12-4 and TRBJ1-1, with no confident D gene call. The CDR3 region has the sequence CASSLRRLNTEAFF. In nucleotide form, the sequence is TGTGCCAGCAGTTTAAGGCGTCTGAACACTGAAGCTTTCTTT.